This T cell receptor beta chain was observed in a study of tumor and adjacent non-tumor tissue in lung cancer. This CDR3 region has 15 residues. Trimming pared 3 bases from V and 0 bases from J, leaving 9 bases between. Germline V gene data show CDR1 as MDHEN and CDR2 as SYDVKM. A modified ARM-PCR protocol with three rounds of nested PCR amplified TCRbeta. TCRdb called the multiplex PCR reads again in MiXCR, with one record for every CDR3 protein. The table lists approximately 68,000 distinct CDR3 sequences, about 77% of them singletons. This sample's RNA came from whole unsorted tissue. More than 3 cm separated this lung sample from the edge of the tumor.

This chain connects TRBV28 to TRBJ2-1; no clear D gene. Material for sequencing was distant non-tumor lung tissue. This clonotype was obtained from a man aged 55-75 years with non-small cell lung cancer. CDR3 nucleotides: TGTGCCAGCAGTTTTGGCGTATTCTCCTACAATGAGCAGTTCTTC. This encodes CASSFGVFSYNEQFF.